This T cell receptor (beta chain) was retrieved from a study of T cell responses to AZD1222 COVID-19 vaccine. Points from the study as a whole: Spike-specific TCR breadth and depth both grew after two AZD1222 doses. Across the whole spike, CD4 TCRs peaked at regions 160-218 and 743-854. Only a handful of AZD1222 recipients tested seropositive at baseline.

Second-dose timings of about 4 or about 12 weeks were pooled. With respect to this clone: The antigen remains undetermined.

The method was immunoSEQ multiplex PCR; TCRdb's version includes in-frame clones alone and lacks a portion of them. The sample lists some 250,000 clones; almost 95% were seen once. The sample here was peripheral blood, taken 28 days after the second AZD1222 dose. The clonotype comes from an adult who received the AZD1222 COVID-19 vaccine.

The DNA of the CDR3 is TGTGCCAGCACCGACACCGACGCAGAGCAGTACTTC. Amino acid sequence: CASTDTDAEQYF. This sequence joins TRBV28 and TRBJ2-7; D is ambiguous. V was clipped by 7 bases and J by 7 bases, with 14 bases between them. The CDR3 consists of 12 residues. In germline, CDR1 is MDHEN, CDR2 SYDVKM.